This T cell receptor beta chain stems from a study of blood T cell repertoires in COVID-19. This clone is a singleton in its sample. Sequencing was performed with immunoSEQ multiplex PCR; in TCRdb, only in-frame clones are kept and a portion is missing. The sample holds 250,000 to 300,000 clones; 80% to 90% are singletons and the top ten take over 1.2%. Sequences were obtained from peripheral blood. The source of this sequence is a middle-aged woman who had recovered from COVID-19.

The CDR3 region has the DNA TGTGCCAGCTCAGAGGGACAGGGATTAGGCTACACCTTC. It yields the protein CASSEGQGLGYTF. The chain recombines TRBV18 with TRBJ1-2, with 9 bases aligning to TRBD1. The germline gives CDR1 KGHSH, CDR2 LQKENI. Trimming at V came to 5 bases and at J to 8 bases, leaving 6 bases not matched to a gene. The CDR3 consists of 13 residues.